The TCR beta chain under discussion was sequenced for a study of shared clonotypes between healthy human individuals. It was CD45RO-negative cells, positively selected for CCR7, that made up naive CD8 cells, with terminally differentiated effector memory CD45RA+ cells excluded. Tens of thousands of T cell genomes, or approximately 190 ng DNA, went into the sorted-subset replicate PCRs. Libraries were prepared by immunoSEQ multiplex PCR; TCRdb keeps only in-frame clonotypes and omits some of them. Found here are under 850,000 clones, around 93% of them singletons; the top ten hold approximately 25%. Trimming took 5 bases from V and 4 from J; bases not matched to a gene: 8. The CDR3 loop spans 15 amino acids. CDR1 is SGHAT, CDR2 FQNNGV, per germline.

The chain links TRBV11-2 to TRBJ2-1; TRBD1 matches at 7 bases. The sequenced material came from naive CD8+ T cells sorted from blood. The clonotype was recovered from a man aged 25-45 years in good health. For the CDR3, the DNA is TGTGCCAGCAGCCCATCGACAGGGTTTTACAATGAGCAGTTCTTC. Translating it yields CASSPSTGFYNEQFF.